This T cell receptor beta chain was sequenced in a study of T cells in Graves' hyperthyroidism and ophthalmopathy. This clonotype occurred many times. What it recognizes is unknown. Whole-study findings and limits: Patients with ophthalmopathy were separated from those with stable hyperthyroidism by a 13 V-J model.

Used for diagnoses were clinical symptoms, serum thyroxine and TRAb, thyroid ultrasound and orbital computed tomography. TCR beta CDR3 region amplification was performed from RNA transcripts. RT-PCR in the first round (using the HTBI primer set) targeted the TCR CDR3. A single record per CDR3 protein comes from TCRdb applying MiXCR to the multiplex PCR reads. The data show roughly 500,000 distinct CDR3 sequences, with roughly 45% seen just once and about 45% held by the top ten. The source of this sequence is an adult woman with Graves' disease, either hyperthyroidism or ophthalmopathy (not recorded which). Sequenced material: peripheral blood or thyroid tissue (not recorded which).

In nucleotides, the CDR3 is TGTGCCAGCCGTTATAGCGGAGACCAAGAGACCCAGTACTTC. It codes for CASRYSGDQETQYF. The chain employs TRBV6-1 and TRBJ2-5, with D maybe TRBD2 (6 bases). The CDR3 is made up of 14 amino acids. Trimming took off 8 bases at V and 0 bases at J, with 13 bases between the two ends. Germline V CDR1 and CDR2: MNHNS, SASEGT.